These T cell receptor beta chains were read from a single sample in a study of long-term antiretroviral therapy in people with HIV. Generated by immunoSEQ multiplex PCR, the TCRdb table keeps only in-frame clones and is missing some. Of roughly 30,000 clones listed, approximately 85% are singletons. The sequencing used unsorted PBMCs, collected 0.8 years before starting antiretroviral therapy. These receptor sequences come from a young man with HIV. The CDR3 runs from the conserved cysteine through the conserved F or W. D genes are given only for firm matches. Not every row has a clone size; where given, it reads once, few, many or a size class.

CDR3nt,CDR3aa,abundance,j_gene,d_gene,v_gene
TGTGCCAGCAGTGCGACAGGGTCCTATGGCTACACCTTC,CASSATGSYGYTF,NA,TRBJ1-2,TRBD1,TRBV6-5
TGTGCCATCAGTGAGTCCCCGGACAGCAATCAGCCCCAGCATTTT,CAISESPDSNQPQHF,NA,TRBJ1-5,NA,TRBV10-3
TGTGCCAGCAGCAGAAAAGAGACCCAGTACTTC,CASSRKETQYF,once,TRBJ2-5,NA,TRBV12-1
TGTGCCAGCAGGGATGACAGGGGTGGCACCCAGTACTTC,CASRDDRGGTQYF,NA,TRBJ2-5,TRBD1,TRBV5-4
TGTGCCAGCAGTCGTAGCGGGAATGAGCAGTTCTTC,CASSRSGNEQFF,NA,TRBJ2-1,TRBD2,TRBV5-4
TGCGCCAGCAGCCAAGCGCGGGAGTCCACTGAAGCTTTCTTT,CASSQARESTEAFF,NA,TRBJ1-1,NA,TRBV4-3
TGTGCCAACCTAAGGGGACTGTTCTACGAGCAGTACTTC,CANLRGLFYEQYF,few,TRBJ2-7,NA,TRBV2
TGCGCCAGCAGAAACTCTCCGGGACTAGCACTTCCCGCAGAGACCCAGTACTTC,CASRNSPGLALPAETQYF,NA,TRBJ2-5,TRBD2,TRBV5-1
TGTGCCAGCAGCGTAGGAGGGTCTCAGCCCCAGCATTTT,CASSVGGSQPQHF,NA,TRBJ1-5,NA,TRBV9
TGCGCCAGCACTATCGGGGGCGCGGTGAACACTGAAGCTTTCTTT,CASTIGGAVNTEAFF,NA,TRBJ1-1,NA,TRBV5-1
TGTGCCTGGGCGACTAGGAGGTCCTACGAGCAGTACTTC,CAWATRRSYEQYF,NA,TRBJ2-7,NA,TRBV30
TGCGCCAGCAGAGGGGGGGCACCCCAATACCCGGACAGGGCTGACCGCTACGAGCAGTACTTC,CASRGGAPQYPDRADRYEQYF,NA,TRBJ2-7,NA,TRBV10-1
TGCGCCAGCAGCCAAGACTGGACACCTACAGGGGATCTAGAGACCCAGTACTTC,CASSQDWTPTGDLETQYF,once,TRBJ2-5,TRBD1,TRBV4-3
TGTGCCAGCAGTCCAAGATTGGTTGCCAGGCCCCTTAAAGTCCATCAGCCCCAGCATTTT,CASSPRLVARPLKVHQPQHF,NA,TRBJ1-5,NA,TRBV4-2
TGCGCCAGCAGCTGGAGCGGGACGAGCTCCTACGAGCAGTACTTC,CASSWSGTSSYEQYF,NA,TRBJ2-7,TRBD2,TRBV5-1
TGTGCCAGCAAAGGGACGACCGGGGAGCTGTTTTTT,CASKGTTGELFF,once,TRBJ2-2,NA,TRBV9
TGTGCCAGCAGCTCCTACAGGGAACGAGAAGCTTTCTTT,CASSSYREREAFF,NA,TRBJ1-1,NA,TRBV5-6
TGTGCCAGCAGCGTAATGGCGGGCGGAACCGAGCAGTACTTC,CASSVMAGGTEQYF,NA,TRBJ2-7,NA,TRBV9
TGTGCCAGCAGCTTGTCAGGTTACAGGGAGTACACCTTC,CASSLSGYREYTF,NA,TRBJ1-2,NA,TRBV7-2
TGTGCCAGTAGTATAGGGAGCGGGGGCGGTGAGCAGTTCTTC,CASSIGSGGGEQFF,NA,TRBJ2-1,TRBD2,TRBV19
TGTGCCAGTAGTATCCGGGACAGCAATCAGCCCCAGCATTTT,CASSIRDSNQPQHF,NA,TRBJ1-5,NA,TRBV19
TGTGCCACCAGCAGAGATTGGGGCAGCTACGAGCAGTACTTC,CATSRDWGSYEQYF,once,TRBJ2-7,NA,TRBV15
TGTGCCAGTAGTATTAAGGGACAGGGCGACGACAATGAGCAGTTCTTC,CASSIKGQGDDNEQFF,NA,TRBJ2-1,TRBD1,TRBV19
TGTGCCAGCACCTGGGACACAGCTAACTATGGCTACACCTTC,CASTWDTANYGYTF,NA,TRBJ1-2,NA,TRBV5-4
TGCAGCGTTGCTCGACCCCCCAATGGCTACACCTTC,CSVARPPNGYTF,NA,TRBJ1-2,NA,TRBV29-1
TGTGCCAGCAGCCCCCCGGACAGGTGGGGAGAGACCCAGTACTTC,CASSPPDRWGETQYF,NA,TRBJ2-5,TRBD1,TRBV5-8
TGTGCCAGTAGTCCGGGGTACGAGCAGTACTTC,CASSPGYEQYF,few,TRBJ2-7,NA,TRBV19
TGTGCCTGGAGTGTCTCTCCTCTCGGAGAGCAGTACTTC,CAWSVSPLGEQYF,NA,TRBJ2-7,NA,TRBV30
TGCGCCAGCAGCTTGGCCAGGGGGGCCCGGACTGAAGCTTTCTTT,CASSLARGARTEAFF,NA,TRBJ1-1,TRBD1,TRBV5-1
TGTGCCAGCAGTGACATAGGACTGAACTACGAGCAGTACTTC,CASSDIGLNYEQYF,NA,TRBJ2-7,NA,TRBV2
TGTGCCAGCAGCGTAGATGGGATTCTGATAGATACGCAGTATTTT,CASSVDGILIDTQYF,NA,TRBJ2-3,NA,TRBV9
TGCGCCAGCAGCTTGGACACACGGGGTGAAGCTTTCTTT,CASSLDTRGEAFF,once,TRBJ1-1,NA,TRBV5-1
TGTGCCACACCCCCGGGACTAGCGGGAGTAGAGTCCACCACCGGGGAGCTGTTTTTT,CATPPGLAGVESTTGELFF,NA,TRBJ2-2,TRBD2,TRBV7-8
TGTGCCAGCTCCGGGGGGTCGGGAATCTACAATGAGCAGTTCTTC,CASSGGSGIYNEQFF,NA,TRBJ2-1,TRBD2,TRBV6-1
TGTGCCAGCACACGGGTCGGAGGGTGGAATGAGCAGTTCTTC,CASTRVGGWNEQFF,NA,TRBJ2-1,NA,TRBV2
TGCAGCGTTAAGGGGGCCTATAATTCACCCCTCCACTTT,CSVKGAYNSPLHF,NA,TRBJ1-6,NA,TRBV29-1
TGTGCCAGCAGCCAAGATAGGTGGGAGCTGTTTTTT,CASSQDRWELFF,NA,TRBJ2-2,NA,TRBV4-2
TGCAGCGTTGGAGGAGGGGAACCCTACGAGCAGTACTTC,CSVGGGEPYEQYF,NA,TRBJ2-7,NA,TRBV29-1
TGTGCCAGCTCACCGCCTGGGTACGGTGAAGCTTTCTTT,CASSPPGYGEAFF,once,TRBJ1-1,NA,TRBV18
TGTGCCAGCAGCCCGGGGACGGGAAACACCATATATTTT,CASSPGTGNTIYF,NA,TRBJ1-3,NA,TRBV7-2
TGTGCCAGCAGTATAGCGGGAGCGGCAGATACGCAGTATTTT,CASSIAGAADTQYF,NA,TRBJ2-3,TRBD2,TRBV6-5
TGTGCCAGCACTCACGAGGAGTACCAGCCCCAGCATTTT,CASTHEEYQPQHF,NA,TRBJ1-5,NA,TRBV2